One and the same sample provided the 5 T cell receptor beta chains below, sequenced in a study of OX40 agonist ivuxolimab in advanced cancers. The protocol was immunoSEQ multiplex PCR, while the TCRdb copy is restricted to in-frame clones and leaves out a portion. The table includes about 66,000 clones, roughly 81% detected once. The input for sequencing was CD4+ or CD8+ T cells sorted from blood, taken in a trial of the OX40 agonist ivuxolimab. These TCRs come from an adult with an advanced solid tumor such as melanoma, head and neck, liver or kidney cancer.

The chain carries TRBV9 and TRBJ2-5; possibly TRBD2 for D (6 bases). This CDR3 has 13 residues. V dropped 2 bases and J dropped 3 bases, with 8 bases sitting between them. From germline, CDR1 is SGDLS and CDR2 YYNGEE. The CDR3 sequence: CASSVGGKETQYF. The CDR3 bases are TGTGCCAGCAGCGTTGGCGGGAAAGAGACCCAGTACTTC. The full variable domain, in which reference TRBV9 and TRBJ2-5 provide the parts outside the CDR3, is DSGVTQTPKHLITATGQRVTLRCSPRSGDLSVYWYQQSLDQGLQFLIQYYNGEERAKGNILERFSAQQFPDLHSELNLSSLELGDSALYFCASSVGGKETQYFGPGTRLLVL.

This clone was detected many times. The CDR3 sequence: CASSKQGYEQYF. Here the CDR3 DNA reads TGTGCCAGCAGCAAACAGGGGTACGAGCAGTACTTC. The chain combines TRBV21-1 with TRBJ2-7; TRBD1 was called by the table and not checked on the DNA. TRBV21-1 represents a pseudogene. This CDR3 has 12 amino acids.

The V and J genes are TRBV4-2 and TRBJ1-2, with D possibly TRBD1 on 5 matching bases. The V end lost 0 bases, the J end lost 7 bases, and 15 bases lay between the germline ends. Germline assignment: CDR1 LGHNA and CDR2 YNFKEQ. The CDR3 has 15 amino acids. CDR3 region: CASSQELRVQGGYTF. The CDR3 DNA follows: TGTGCCAGCAGCCAAGAACTTCGGGTTCAGGGTGGCTACACCTTC.

The chain recombines TRBV5-1 with TRBJ2-2; unclear D gene. Germline V gives CDR1 SGHRS, CDR2 YFSETQ. Trimming took off 0 bases at V and 7 bases at J, with 16 bases between the two ends. The CDR3 loop spans 16 amino acids. Here the CDR3 reads CASSLAPDTSRGELFF. In DNA, the CDR3 is TGCGCCAGCAGCTTGGCCCCAGATACCTCACGCGGGGAGCTGTTTTTT.

With respect to this clone: One end of the junction varies from germline; a read error may be responsible. This chain connects TRBV30 to TRBJ1-5, with D hard to call. CDR1 and CDR2 from the germline V gene are GTSNPN and SVGIG (reference sequence). The CDR3 spans 15 residues. CDR3 sequence (DNA): TGTGCCGGGAGTGTAACCGGGCATAGCAATCAGCCCCAGCATTTT. Translated: CAGSVTGHSNQPQHF. Combining the CDR3 with reference TRBV30 and TRBJ1-5 gives the whole variable domain SQTIHQWPATLVQPVGSPLSLECTVEGTSNPNLYWYRQAAGRGLQLLFYSVGIGQISSEVPQNLSASRPQDRQFILSSKKLLLSDSGFYLCAGSVTGHSNQPQHFGDGTRLSIL.